What follows describes a single T cell receptor beta chain. Clones were read by immunoSEQ multiplex PCR, and TCRdb kept only the in-frame ones, dropping some. This table holds around 200,000 clones, about 95% found once. The data are from a study of control samples from healthy donors and cancer patients. The sequencing input was blood. The receptor's source is a man aged 50 to 59 in good health.

The CDR3 coding sequence is TGTGCCAGCAGCCCTCAGCGGGGACTTTACAATGAGCAGTTCTTC. Its translation is CASSPQRGLYNEQFF. The chain has TRBV7-2 and TRBJ2-1, with TRBD2 matching 7 bases. V dropped 5 bases and J dropped 4; count of bases not matched to a gene: 8. The CDR3 spans 15 residues. From germline, CDR1 is SGHTA and CDR2 FQGNSA.